These T cell receptor beta chains were read from a single sample in a study of T-cell reconstitution after alpha-beta-depleted transplantation in children. TCRdb fed the PCR reads into MiXCR, producing one record per CDR3 protein. Counted here are 500,000 or so distinct CDR3 sequences, around a third occurring once; the ten biggest clones make up 2% to 3%. The input for sequencing was PBMCs from the stem cell graft donor, taken from the stem cell graft. The receptors derive from a human donor who donated a stem cell graft to a child with aplastic anemia. Both conserved end residues are part of each CDR3. A D gene is named only where the DNA matches it firmly. The size entry is marked missing in some rows and otherwise reads once, few, many or a size class.

d_call	v_call	clone_size	j_call	cdr3_aa	cdr3_nt
.	TRBV18	.	TRBJ2-3	CASSPGENTQYF	TGTGCCAGCTCACCAGGGGAGAATACGCAGTATTTT
TRBD1	TRBV18	many	TRBJ1-2	CASSPGQNYGYTF	TGTGCCAGCAGCCCGGGACAGAACTATGGCTACACCTTC
.	TRBV7-2	few	TRBJ2-1	CASSPEDLGDNEQFF	TGTGCCAGCAGCCCGGAGGATCTAGGGGACAATGAGCAGTTCTTC
.	TRBV7-2	few	TRBJ1-5	CASSPGVFEPQHF	TGTGCCAGCAGCCCCGGAGTTTTTGAGCCCCAGCATTTT
.	TRBV20-1	.	TRBJ2-2	CSARDKHYTGELFF	TGCAGTGCTAGAGATAAACACTACACCGGGGAGCTGTTTTTT
.	TRBV30	.	TRBJ1-4	CAWSVWAADEKLFF	TGTGCCTGGAGTGTATGGGCAGCGGATGAAAAACTGTTTTTT
.	TRBV5-1	.	TRBJ1-1	CASSAERGGRTEAFF	TGCGCCAGCAGCGCGGAACGGGGGGGACGGACTGAAGCTTTCTTT
.	TRBV5-5	few	TRBJ2-1	CASSSAGQYNEQFF	TGTGCCAGCAGCTCGGCGGGACAGTACAATGAGCAGTTCTTC
TRBD2	TRBV5-3	.	TRBJ2-7	CARSSRLAGVHEQYF	TGTGCCAGAAGCTCCCGTCTTGCGGGAGTGCACGAGCAGTACTTC
.	TRBV5-1	.	TRBJ1-1	CASSPVPEMNTEAFF	TGCGCCAGCAGTCCTGTCCCAGAAATGAACACTGAAGCTTTCTTT
.	TRBV20-1	few	TRBJ2-3	CSARASPDTQYF	TGCAGTGCTAGAGCTAGCCCAGATACGCAGTATTTT
.	TRBV7-2	few	TRBJ2-5	CASSLSRPQYF	TGTGCCAGCAGCTTAAGCCGCCCCCAGTACTTC
TRBD2	TRBV7-2	.	TRBJ2-5	CASSGSGGSQETQYF	TGTGCCAGCAGCGGTAGCGGGGGATCCCAAGAGACCCAGTACTTC
TRBD2	TRBV7-2	few	TRBJ2-3	CASSSTSGLSITDTQYF	TGTGCCAGCAGCTCCACTAGCGGGCTTAGCATCACAGATACGCAGTATTTT
.	TRBV27	few	TRBJ1-1	CASSFSWNTEAFF	TGTGCCAGCAGTTTTTCTTGGAACACTGAAGCTTTCTTT
TRBD2	TRBV3-1	.	TRBJ2-7	CASSPHRSGSGEQYF	TGTGCCAGCAGCCCACACAGGAGCGGGAGCGGCGAGCAGTACTTC
.	TRBV19	.	TRBJ2-2	CASSINPTGELFF	TGTGCCAGTAGTATTAACCCGACCGGGGAGCTGTTTTTT
TRBD1	TRBV7-2	.	TRBJ2-4	CASSFSTGENIQYF	TGTGCCAGCAGCTTTAGCACAGGGGAAAACATTCAGTACTTC
.	TRBV29-1	.	TRBJ1-3	CSVRPISGGNTTYF	TGCAGCGTTCGGCCGATTTCGGGCGGAAACACCACATATTTT
.	TRBV6-5	few	TRBJ2-3	CASKGGPDTQYF	TGTGCCAGCAAGGGTGGCCCAGATACGCAGTATTTT